The present T cell receptor beta chain was sequenced within a study of control samples from healthy donors and cancer patients. Profiling relied on immunoSEQ multiplex PCR, and the TCRdb table lists in-frame clones only, not all of them. Counted here are 140,000 to 150,000 clones, 80% to 95% occurring once; the ten biggest clones make up under 7%. This receptor was obtained from a young man in good health. Sequenced input: blood.

CDR3 DNA sequence: TGTGCCAGCCGGATCAGCGTGGGAAACACCATATATTTT. Protein sequence: CASRISVGNTIYF. The chain uses TRBV25-1 and TRBJ1-3; the D is unclear. Looked up from germline, CDR1 is MGHDK and CDR2 is SYGVNS. The CDR3 is 13 amino acids. Between the trimmed V and J ends, which lost 8 bases and 4 bases, there was a span of 12 bases.